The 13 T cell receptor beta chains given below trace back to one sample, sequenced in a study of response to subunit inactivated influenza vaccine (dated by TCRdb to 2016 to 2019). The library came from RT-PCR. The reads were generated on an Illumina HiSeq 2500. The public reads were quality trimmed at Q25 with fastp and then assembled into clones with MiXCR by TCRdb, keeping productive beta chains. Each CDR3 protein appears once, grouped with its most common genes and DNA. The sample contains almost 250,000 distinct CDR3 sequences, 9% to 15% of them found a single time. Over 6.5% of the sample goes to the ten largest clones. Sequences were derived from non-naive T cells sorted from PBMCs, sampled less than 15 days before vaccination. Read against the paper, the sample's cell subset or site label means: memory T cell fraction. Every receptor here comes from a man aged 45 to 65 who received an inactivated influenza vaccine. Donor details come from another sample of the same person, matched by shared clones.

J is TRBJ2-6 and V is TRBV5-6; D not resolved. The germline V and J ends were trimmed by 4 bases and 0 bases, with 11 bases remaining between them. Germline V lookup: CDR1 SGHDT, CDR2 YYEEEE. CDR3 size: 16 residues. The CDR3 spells CASSPLRYSGANVLTF. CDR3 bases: TGTGCCAGCAGCCCGCTGAGATACTCTGGGGCCAACGTCCTGACTTTC. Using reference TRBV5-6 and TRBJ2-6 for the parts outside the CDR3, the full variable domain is DAGVTQSPTHLIKTRGQQVTLRCSPKSGHDTVSWYQQALGQGPQFIFQYYEEEERQRGNFPDRFSGHQFPNYSSELNVNALLLGDSALYLCASSPLRYSGANVLTFGAGSRLTVL.

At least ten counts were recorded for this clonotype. The CDR3 reads CASSQDWLTENTEAFF. The CDR3 DNA is TGCGCCAGCAGCCAAGATTGGCTGACGGAGAACACTGAAGCTTTCTTT. J is TRBJ1-1 and V is TRBV4-3; D is unresolved. Trimming stripped 0 bases from V and 1 base from J, with 12 bases between. The CDR3 sequence is 16 residues long. CDR1 is LGHNA and CDR2 is YSLEER in the germline V gene.

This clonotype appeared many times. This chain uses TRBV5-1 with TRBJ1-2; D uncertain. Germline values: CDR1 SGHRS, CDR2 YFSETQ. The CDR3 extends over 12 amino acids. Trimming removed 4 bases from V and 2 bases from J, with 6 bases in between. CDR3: CASSQGNYGYTF. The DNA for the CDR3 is TGCGCCAGCAGCCAAGGGAACTATGGCTACACCTTC.

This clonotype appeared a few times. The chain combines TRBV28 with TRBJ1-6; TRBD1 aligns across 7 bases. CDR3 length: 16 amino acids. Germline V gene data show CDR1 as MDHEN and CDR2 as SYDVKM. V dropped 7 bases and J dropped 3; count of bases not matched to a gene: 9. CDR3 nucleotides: TGTGCCAGCATCGAGGGGGCCATTGACTATAATTCACCCCTCCACTTT. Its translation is CASIEGAIDYNSPLHF.

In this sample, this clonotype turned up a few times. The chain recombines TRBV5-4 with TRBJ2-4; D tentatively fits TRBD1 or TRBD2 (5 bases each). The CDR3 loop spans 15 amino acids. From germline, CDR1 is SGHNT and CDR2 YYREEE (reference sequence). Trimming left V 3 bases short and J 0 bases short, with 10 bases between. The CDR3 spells CASSYGDPAKNIQYF. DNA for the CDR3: TGTGCCAGCAGCTACGGGGACCCAGCCAAAAACATTCAGTACTTC.

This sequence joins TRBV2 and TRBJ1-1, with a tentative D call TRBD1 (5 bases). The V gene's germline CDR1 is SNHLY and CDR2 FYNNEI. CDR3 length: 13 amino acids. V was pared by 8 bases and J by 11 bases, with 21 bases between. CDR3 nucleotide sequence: TGTGCCAGCGGAATGGAGGGCCCGGGGGGGGCTTTCTTT. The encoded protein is CASGMEGPGGAFF.

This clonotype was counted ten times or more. The CDR3 DNA follows: TGCGCCAGCCGGACAGGGTACATGGAAGAGACCCAGTACTTC. This codes for CASRTGYMEETQYF. This rearrangement joins TRBV5-1 to TRBJ2-5; 8 bases align to TRBD1. The CDR3 covers 14 residues. V lost 7 bases, J lost 3 bases, and 8 bases stayed unmatched. Germline assignment: CDR1 SGHRS and CDR2 YFSETQ.

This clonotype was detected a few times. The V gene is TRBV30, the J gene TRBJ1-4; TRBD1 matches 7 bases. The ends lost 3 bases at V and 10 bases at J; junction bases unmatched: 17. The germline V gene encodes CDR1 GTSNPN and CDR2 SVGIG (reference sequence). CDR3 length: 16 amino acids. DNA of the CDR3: TGTGCCTGGAGGCCAATGGGCCAGGGGGTAGATGGAAAACTGTTTTTT. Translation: CAWRPMGQGVDGKLFF. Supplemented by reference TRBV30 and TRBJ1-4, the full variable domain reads SQTIHQWPATLVQPVGSPLSLECTVEGTSNPNLYWYRQAAGRGLQLLFYSVGIGQISSEVPQNLSASRPQDRQFILSSKKLLLSDSGFYLCAWRPMGQGVDGKLFFGSGTQLSVL.

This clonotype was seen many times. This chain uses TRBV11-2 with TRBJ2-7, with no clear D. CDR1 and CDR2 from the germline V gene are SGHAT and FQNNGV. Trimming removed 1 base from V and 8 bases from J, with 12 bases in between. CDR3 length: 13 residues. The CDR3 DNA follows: TGTGCCAGCAGCTTAGCGTTTATAGATCAGCAGTACTTC. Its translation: CASSLAFIDQQYF.

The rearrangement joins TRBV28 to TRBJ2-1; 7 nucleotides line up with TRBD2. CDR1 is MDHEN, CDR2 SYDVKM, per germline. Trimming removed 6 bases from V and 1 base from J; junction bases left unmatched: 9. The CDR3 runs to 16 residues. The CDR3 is CASRVLAAGSYNEQFF. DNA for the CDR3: TGTGCCAGCAGAGTTCTAGCGGCGGGTTCCTACAATGAGCAGTTCTTC.

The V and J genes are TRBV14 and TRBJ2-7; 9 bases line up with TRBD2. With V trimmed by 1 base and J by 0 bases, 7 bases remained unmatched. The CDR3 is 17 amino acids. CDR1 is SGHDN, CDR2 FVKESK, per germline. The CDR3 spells CASSQGTSARYSYEQYF. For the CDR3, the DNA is TGTGCCAGCAGCCAAGGGACTAGCGCCAGATACTCCTACGAGCAGTACTTC.

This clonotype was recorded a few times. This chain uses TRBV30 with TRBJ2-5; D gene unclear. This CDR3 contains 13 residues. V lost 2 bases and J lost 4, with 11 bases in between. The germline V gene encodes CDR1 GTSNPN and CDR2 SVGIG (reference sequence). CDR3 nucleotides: TGTGCCTGGAGTACCCGCCACGGAGAGACCCAGTACTTC. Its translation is CAWSTRHGETQYF.

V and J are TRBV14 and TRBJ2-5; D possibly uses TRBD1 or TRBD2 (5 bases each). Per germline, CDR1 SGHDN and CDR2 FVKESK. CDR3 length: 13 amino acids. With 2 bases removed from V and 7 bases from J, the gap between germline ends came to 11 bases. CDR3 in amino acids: CASSQPGTLTQYF. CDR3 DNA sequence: TGTGCCAGCAGCCAACCCGGGACCCTGACCCAGTACTTC. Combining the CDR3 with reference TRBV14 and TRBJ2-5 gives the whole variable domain EAGVTQFPSHSVIEKGQTVTLRCDPISGHDNLYWYRRVMGKEIKFLLHFVKESKQDESGMPNNRFLAERTGGTYSTLKVQPAELEDSGVYFCASSQPGTLTQYFGPGTRLLVL.